One sample yielded the 20 T cell receptor beta chains listed below, sequenced in a study of blood T cell repertoires in COVID-19. Sequenced by immunoSEQ multiplex PCR; TCRdb stores in-frame clones only, minus some. Of fewer than 350,000 clones listed, 90% were seen once; the top ten hold 6.8%. The specimen was peripheral blood. The receptors were sampled from a woman in her 30s with COVID-19, enrolled during active disease.

This chain connects TRBV24-1 to TRBJ2-7; TRBD1 matches 7 bases. The V and J ends lost 5 bases and 3 bases, in that order; junction bases with no gene match: 3. From germline, CDR1 is KGHDR and CDR2 SFDVKD. This CDR3 region has 13 residues. CDR3 protein: CATSAQGYYEQYF. CDR3 nucleotides: TGTGCCACCAGTGCACAGGGGTACTACGAGCAGTACTTC.

The rearrangement joins TRBV19 to TRBJ1-2; D possibly corresponds to TRBD1 (5 bases). CDR3 size: 14 residues. Germline V gene sequence: CDR1 LNHDA, CDR2 SQIVND (reference sequence). Deletions cut 3 bases from V and 6 bases from J, with 14 bases between. The CDR3 is CASSMLQGGDGYTF. The DNA of the CDR3 is TGTGCCAGTAGTATGCTGCAGGGCGGAGATGGCTACACCTTC.

This chain connects TRBV7-9 to TRBJ1-1; D call uncertain. The germline gives CDR1 SEHNR, CDR2 FQNEAQ (reference sequence). The CDR3 length is 12 residues. V was cut by 3 bases and J by 6 bases, with 8 bases left in between. The CDR3 spells CASSLTLAEAFF. The CDR3 bases are TGTGCCAGCAGCTTGACGCTAGCTGAAGCTTTCTTT.

The chain couples TRBV19 to TRBJ1-5; D unresolved. Per germline, CDR1 LNHDA and CDR2 SQIVND (reference sequence). The CDR3 is 13 residues long. The V end lost 4 bases, the J end lost 7 bases, and 11 bases lay between the germline ends. This chain's CDR3 is CASSNSHGQPQHF. The CDR3 DNA reads TGTGCCAGTAGTAACAGCCATGGACAGCCCCAGCATTTT.

The genes are TRBV7-6 and TRBJ1-1; TRBD1 matches at 7 bases. The CDR3 extends over 15 amino acids. Losses at the gene ends were 5 bases for V and 3 bases for J; bases not matched to a gene: 9. The germline CDR1 and CDR2 sequences are SGHVS and FNYEAQ. CDR3 DNA: TGTGCCAGCAGCAAACCCACAGGGGTCGACACTGAAGCTTTCTTT. It is translated as CASSKPTGVDTEAFF.

The chain combines TRBV6-5 with TRBJ1-2; no definite D call. Germline V gene lookup returns CDR1 MNHEY and CDR2 SVGAGI. CDR3 length: 14 residues. Trimming cost V 7 bases and J 2 bases, with 14 bases left between them. The CDR3 reads CASNPQAGNYGYTF. The CDR3 region has the DNA TGTGCCAGCAACCCTCAGGCGGGGAACTATGGCTACACCTTC.

The chain combines TRBV5-1 with TRBJ2-1, with 10 positions matching TRBD2. After removal of 7 bases from V and 8 bases from J, the junction contained 18 bases not matched to a gene. The CDR3 is 17 residues long. Looked up from germline, CDR1 is SGHRS and CDR2 is YFSETQ. CDR3 in DNA: TGCGCCAGCGCCCTACTATCGCGGGCTAGCGGGAGTCATGAGCAGTTCTTC. Its translation: CASALLSRASGSHEQFF.

The chain recombines TRBV27 with TRBJ1-5, with 10 bases fitting TRBD1. This CDR3 is 14 amino acids long. Unmatched junction bases numbered 7, after V lost 8 bases and J lost 6 bases. From germline, CDR1 is MNHEY and CDR2 SMNVEV (reference sequence). The CDR3 region is CASPGTGEGQPQHF. The CDR3 DNA sequence: TGTGCCAGCCCCGGGACAGGGGAAGGTCAGCCCCAGCATTTT.

V usage is TRBV5-1 and J usage is TRBJ1-3, with 10 bases matching TRBD1. The V and J ends lost 4 bases and 0 bases, in that order; junction bases with no gene match: 7. The CDR3 spans 17 residues. Germline-derived CDR1 and CDR2 are SGHRS and YFSETQ. CDR3: CASSRRTGGLSGNTIYF. DNA for the CDR3: TGCGCCAGCAGCCGGAGGACAGGGGGACTCTCTGGAAACACCATATATTTT.

The chain uses TRBV5-8 and TRBJ1-5; D perhaps matches TRBD1 (5 bases). The V gene lost 6 bases and the J gene lost 5 bases, with 15 bases spanning the gap. This CDR3 contains 14 residues. CDR1 and CDR2 from the germline V gene are SGHTS and YDEGEE. CDR3 bases: TGTGCCAGCAACTTTGACAGTGTAGATCAGCCCCAGCATTTT. The encoded protein is CASNFDSVDQPQHF.

The table lists this clone with a count of one. The J gene is TRBJ1-5, the V gene TRBV9; maybe TRBD1 (6 bases). V lost 4 bases and J lost 0, with 14 bases in between. The CDR3 consists of 16 residues. From germline, CDR1 is SGDLS and CDR2 YYNGEE. The CDR3 DNA follows: TGTGCCAGCAGCCGTGGGGACAATCTTAGCAATCAGCCCCAGCATTTT. Protein sequence: CASSRGDNLSNQPQHF. The full variable domain, with the rest looked up from reference TRBV9 and TRBJ1-5, is DSGVTQTPKHLITATGQRVTLRCSPRSGDLSVYWYQQSLDQGLQFLIQYYNGEERAKGNILERFSAQQFPDLHSELNLSSLELGDSALYFCASSRGDNLSNQPQHFGDGTRLSIL.

The count of this clone is one. V and J are TRBV4-1 and TRBJ1-1; the match to TRBD1 covers 7 bases. The CDR3 loop spans 15 amino acids. Germline CDR1 is MGHRA and CDR2 is YSYEKL. Germline trimming cut 5 bases from V and 1 base from J; bases unmatched to any gene: 7. The CDR3, as DNA: TGCGCCAGCAGCTTAGAGGGACAGTGGAACACTGAAGCTTTCTTT. It yields the protein CASSLEGQWNTEAFF.

The chain couples TRBV5-8 to TRBJ2-7, with 9 positions matching TRBD1. Trimming at V came to 2 bases and at J to 6 bases, leaving 6 bases not matched to a gene. The germline CDR1 and CDR2 sequences are SGHTS and YDEGEE. The CDR3 spans 14 residues. Written as DNA, the CDR3 is TGTGCCAGCAGCTTTCCGGGACAGGGAGGCGAGCAGTACTTC. This codes for CASSFPGQGGEQYF. Looking up the rest from reference TRBV5-8 and TRBJ2-7 gives the full variable domain: EAGVTQSPTHLIKTRGQQATLRCSPISGHTSVYWYQQALGLGLQFLLWYDEGEERNRGNFPPRFSGRQFPNYSSELNVNALELEDSALYLCASSFPGQGGEQYFGPGTRLTVT.

This clone occurred once. This chain links TRBV4-3 with TRBJ1-1; no clear D. This CDR3 has 14 residues. The ends were cut back, 0 bases at V and 6 bases at J, with 11 bases in the middle. The germline V gene has CDR1 LGHNA and CDR2 YSLEER. The CDR3 here is CASSQDLRLAEAFF. DNA of the CDR3: TGCGCCAGCAGCCAAGATCTCAGGTTAGCTGAAGCTTTCTTT.

This clone was recorded only once. V gene TRBV7-2 combines with J gene TRBJ2-7; 7 bases line up with TRBD2. Germline-derived CDR1 and CDR2 are SGHTA and FQGNSA. V lost 5 bases, J lost 3 bases, and 7 bases stayed unmatched. The CDR3 is made up of 14 amino acids. The CDR3 nucleotides are TGTGCCAGCAGCGAGAGCGGGACCTACTACGAGCAGTACTTC. Protein product: CASSESGTYYEQYF.

The V gene is TRBV18, the J gene TRBJ2-3, with D perhaps TRBD1 (5 bases). The CDR3 sequence is 13 residues long. Germline CDR1 reads KGHSH; CDR2 reads LQKENI. V dropped 2 bases and J dropped 4 bases, with 7 bases sitting between them. The CDR3 spells CASSPGAADTQYF. The CDR3 DNA reads as TGTGCCAGCTCACCAGGGGCGGCAGATACGCAGTATTTT. The full variable domain, completed using reference TRBV18 and TRBJ2-3, is NAGVMQNPRHLVRRRGQEARLRCSPMKGHSHVYWYRQLPEEGLKFMVYLQKENIIDESGMPKERFSAEFPKEGPSILRIQQVVRGDSAAYFCASSPGAADTQYFGPGTRLTVL.

The chain links TRBV5-1 to TRBJ2-1, with D maybe TRBD2 (6 bases). CDR3 size: 14 residues. Per the germline V gene, CDR1 is SGHRS and CDR2 is YFSETQ. The CDR3: CASKGGDSYNEQFF. The CDR3 nucleotides are TGCGCTAGTAAAGGAGGGGACTCCTACAATGAGCAGTTCTTC.

The rearrangement uses TRBV6-6 and TRBJ1-3; D unclear. Germline V CDR1 and CDR2: MNHNY, SVGAGI (reference sequence). Trimming took off 7 bases at V and 0 bases at J, with 10 bases between the two ends. This CDR3 is built from 14 residues. The CDR3 is CASTLSVSGNTIYF. The CDR3 DNA sequence: TGTGCCAGCACACTTTCTGTCTCTGGAAACACCATATATTTT.

This clone came up once. The chain employs TRBV6-1 and TRBJ1-5; D gene unclear. The length of the CDR3 is 14 residues. Germline V CDR1 and CDR2: MNHNS, SASEGT. The V gene lost 1 base and the J gene lost 6 bases, with 10 bases spanning the gap. The CDR3 region is CASSEVSRGQPQHF. The DNA for the CDR3 is TGTGCCAGCAGTGAAGTGAGCCGCGGTCAGCCCCAGCATTTT.

The chain links TRBV29-1 to TRBJ2-1; possible D gene TRBD2, 6 bases. This CDR3 is built from 11 residues. Germline CDR1 SQVTM, CDR2 ANQGSEA. The V and J ends lost 4 bases and 9 bases respectively, with 10 bases between them. The CDR3 reads CSVGGMGEQFF. The CDR3 nucleotides are TGCAGCGTTGGCGGGATGGGTGAGCAGTTCTTC.